This record looks at one T cell receptor (beta chain) sequence and its context. This entry belongs to a study of identical twins. The CDR3 consists of 13 residues. Trimming took 5 bases from V and 3 from J, leaving 10 bases between them. Germline CDR1 reads LNHNV; CDR2 reads YYDKDF (reference sequence). TCRdb re-derived calls from the 5' RACE reads in MiXCR, one entry per CDR3 protein. The sample consists of 350,000 to 600,000 distinct CDR3 sequences, 12% to 15% of them appearing once. A further study also used this sample, focusing on yellow fever vaccine responses in identical twins.

This sequence was found in a young woman in good health. The rearrangement joins TRBV15 to TRBJ1-1, with unresolved D. The source material was CD4+ T cells sorted from blood. The CDR3 protein is CATSDRLDTEAFF. CDR3 nucleotide sequence: TGTGCCACCAGCGATAGGTTGGACACTGAAGCTTTCTTT.